This TCR beta chain was sequenced in a study of blood T cell repertoires in COVID-19. Overall study: The samples span acute and convalescent COVID-19 from the United States, Italy and Spain.

Looked up from germline, CDR1 is LGHNA and CDR2 is YSLEER. With 0 bases removed from V and 2 bases from J, the gap between germline ends came to 13 bases. The CDR3 spans 17 residues. Individuals aged 18 to 89 years were recruited from fewer than 30 US areas. Cohort assignment relied on participant-reported clinical history. Authors' data handling: Reference gene primer amplification in the assay estimated nucleated cell counts. The repertoire was sequenced with immunoSEQ multiplex PCR; TCRdb's copy has only in-frame clones and lacks some. The DNA was the basis for D and trimming; V, J and clone size are from that table. The data show approximately 210,000 clones, with under 80% seen just once and about a sixth held by the top ten.

The V and J genes are TRBV4-3 and TRBJ2-2, with D possibly matching TRBD2 (5 bases). The sequence derives from a woman aged 50 to 65 with acute COVID-19. Sequenced: PBMCs or T cells enriched from blood (not recorded which). Here the CDR3 reads CASSQEPAGPNTGELFF. In DNA, the CDR3 is TGCGCCAGCAGCCAAGAACCCGCGGGCCCCAACACCGGGGAGCTGTTTTTT.